The next 13 T cell receptor beta chains were all read from a single sample in a study of blood T cell repertoires in COVID-19. TCRdb keeps only in-frame clones here, not all; method: immunoSEQ multiplex PCR. The sample includes fewer than 90,000 clones, around 90% seen only once; the top ten take 7.3%. The sample was peripheral blood. Receptors originate from a man between 65 and 85 years old with acute or convalescent COVID-19.

The chain employs TRBV7-9 and TRBJ1-6, with TRBD1 matching 7 bases. Unmatched junction bases numbered 1, after V lost 1 base and J lost 7 bases. The CDR3 consists of 14 residues. Per germline, CDR1 SEHNR and CDR2 FQNEAQ (reference sequence). The CDR3 spells CASSLGGGNSPLHF. CDR3 DNA: TGTGCCAGCAGCTTAGGAGGGGGCAATTCACCCCTCCACTTT. The variable domain in full, with the rest retrieved from reference TRBV7-9 and TRBJ1-6, is DTGVSQNPRHKITKRGQNVTFRCDPISEHNRLYWYRQTLGQGPEFLTYFQNEAQLEKSRLLSDRFSAERPKGSFSTLEIQRTEQGDSAMYLCASSLGGGNSPLHFGNGTRLTVT.

The chain combines TRBV19 with TRBJ1-5; a possible D gene is TRBD1 (5 bases). Germline V gene sequence: CDR1 LNHDA, CDR2 SQIVND (reference sequence). There are 16 residues in the CDR3. Trimming left V 3 bases short and J 2 bases short, with 14 bases between. CDR3 residues: CASSMSGGRRNQPQHF. CDR3 in DNA: TGTGCCAGTAGTATGAGCGGGGGAAGGCGCAATCAGCCCCAGCATTTT. The complete variable domain, with remaining parts taken from reference TRBV19 and TRBJ1-5, reads DGGITQSPKYLFRKEGQNVTLSCEQNLNHDAMYWYRQDPGQGLRLIYYSQIVNDFQKGDIAEGYSVSREKKESFPLTVTSAQKNPTAFYLCASSMSGGRRNQPQHFGDGTRLSIL.

The chain is built from TRBV2 and TRBJ1-6; possible D gene TRBD1, 6 bases. The V gene's germline CDR1 is SNHLY and CDR2 FYNNEI. V lost 10 bases to trimming and J lost 10 bases, with 11 bases between them. The CDR3 extends over 11 amino acids. In nucleotides, the CDR3 is TGTGCCACAGGGGTATGGTCACCCCTCCACTTT. The encoded protein is CATGVWSPLHF. Using reference TRBV2 and TRBJ1-6 for the parts outside the CDR3, the full variable domain is EPEVTQTPSHQVTQMGQEVILRCVPISNHLYFYWYRQILGQKVEFLVSFYNNEISEKSEIFDDQFSVERPDGSNFTLKIRSTKLEDSAMYFCATGVWSPLHFGNGTRLTVT.

The gene calls are TRBV9 and TRBJ2-2; tentatively, D is TRBD2 (5 bases). Germline loops: CDR1 SGDLS, CDR2 YYNGEE. The V end was cut by 3 bases, the J end by 1 base, with 7 bases between. The CDR3 is 14 residues long. The CDR3 loop reads CASSAEGNTGELFF. The CDR3 DNA follows: TGTGCCAGCAGCGCCGAGGGGAACACCGGGGAGCTGTTTTTT.

The V gene is TRBV19, the J gene TRBJ1-2; the D gene is possibly TRBD1 (6 bases). V was trimmed by 9 bases and J by 9 bases, leaving 17 bases between them. Germline CDR1 is LNHDA and CDR2 is SQIVND (reference sequence). CDR3 length equals 12 residues. CDR3 residues: CASRGIPMSYTF. The CDR3 nucleotides read TGTGCCAGCAGGGGAATACCTATGAGCTACACCTTC. Combining the CDR3 with reference TRBV19 and TRBJ1-2 gives the whole variable domain DGGITQSPKYLFRKEGQNVTLSCEQNLNHDAMYWYRQDPGQGLRLIYYSQIVNDFQKGDIAEGYSVSREKKESFPLTVTSAQKNPTAFYLCASRGIPMSYTFGSGTRLTVV.

The J gene is TRBJ2-1, the V gene TRBV6-5; TRBD2 matches at 10 bases. V was pared by 6 bases and J by 6 bases, with 2 bases of the junction left unmatched. Per germline, CDR1 MNHEY and CDR2 SVGAGI. This CDR3 contains 13 residues. The CDR3 DNA reads TGTGCCAGCAGATTAGCGGGGGGCAATGAGCAGTTCTTC. Translated, it gives CASRLAGGNEQFF.

J is TRBJ2-3 and V is TRBV19; TRBD2 is a possible D gene (5 bases). V was clipped by 5 bases and J by 1 base, with 13 bases between them. Germline V gene data show CDR1 as LNHDA and CDR2 as SQIVND (reference sequence). The CDR3 loop spans 15 amino acids. The CDR3 protein is CASSPRLTRTDTQYF. The CDR3 DNA reads as TGTGCCAGTAGTCCTCGACTAACCCGCACAGATACGCAGTATTTT.

The CDR3 protein is CASSLVPNRGDTEAFF. The CDR3, as DNA: TGTGCCAGCAGCTTAGTCCCCAACAGGGGAGACACTGAAGCTTTCTTT. The chain couples TRBV7-2 to TRBJ1-1, with 7 bases fitting TRBD1. Germline V gene lookup returns CDR1 SGHTA and CDR2 FQGNSA. With 1 base clipped from V and 3 bases from J, the junction kept 8 bases outside the gene matches. This CDR3 has 16 residues.

V gene TRBV15 combines with J gene TRBJ1-3, with a possible D match to TRBD1 (5 bases). CDR1 is LNHNV, CDR2 YYDKDF, per germline (reference sequence). V was trimmed by 3 bases and J by 2 bases, leaving 14 bases between them. CDR3 size: 16 residues. The CDR3 is CATSSRGAGTGNTIYF. CDR3 nucleotide sequence: TGTGCCACCAGCAGCAGAGGTGCAGGGACTGGAAACACCATATATTTT.

The chain links TRBV2 to TRBJ1-2; 10 positions match TRBD1. CDR3 length: 13 amino acids. In germline, CDR1 is SNHLY, CDR2 FYNNEI. With 6 bases clipped from V and 6 bases from J, the junction kept 4 bases outside the gene matches. The CDR3 DNA reads TGTGCCAGCAGGAGACAGGGGGCAGATGGCTACACCTTC. The encoded protein is CASRRQGADGYTF.

This clone appeared once. This sequence joins TRBV29-1 and TRBJ2-1, with a tentative D call TRBD1 (6 bases). The CDR3 is 15 residues long. V shed 3 bases and J shed 0 bases, with 12 bases lying between them. CDR1 SQVTM and CDR2 ANQGSEA come from the germline V gene. The CDR3 coding sequence is TGCAGCGTTGACGGGACATCTGTCTCCTACAATGAGCAGTTCTTC. Translation gives CSVDGTSVSYNEQFF.

The chain has TRBV5-8 and TRBJ1-6, with D perhaps TRBD1 (5 bases). The CDR3 length is 12 residues. Germline CDR1 and CDR2: SGHTS and YDEGEE. V was pared by 4 bases and J by 15 bases, with 14 bases between. For the CDR3, the DNA is TGTGCCAGCAGCGCTGGACATACTTACCTCCACTTT. Amino acid sequence: CASSAGHTYLHF. Drawing the rest from reference TRBV5-8 and TRBJ1-6, the complete variable domain is EAGVTQSPTHLIKTRGQQATLRCSPISGHTSVYWYQQALGLGLQFLLWYDEGEERNRGNFPPRFSGRQFPNYSSELNVNALELEDSALYLCASSAGHTYLHFGNGTRLTVT.

The chain is built from TRBV2 and TRBJ2-2, with TRBD2 identical over 10 bases. This CDR3 is built from 15 residues. Germline V gives CDR1 SNHLY, CDR2 FYNNEI. Trimming at V came to 8 bases and at J to 6 bases, leaving 9 bases not matched to a gene. The chain's CDR3 is CASCDERGGSGELFF. The CDR3 DNA reads TGTGCCAGCTGCGACGAGCGGGGGGGCTCCGGGGAGCTGTTTTTT. The variable domain in full, with the rest retrieved from reference TRBV2 and TRBJ2-2, is EPEVTQTPSHQVTQMGQEVILRCVPISNHLYFYWYRQILGQKVEFLVSFYNNEISEKSEIFDDQFSVERPDGSNFTLKIRSTKLEDSAMYFCASCDERGGSGELFFGEGSRLTVL.